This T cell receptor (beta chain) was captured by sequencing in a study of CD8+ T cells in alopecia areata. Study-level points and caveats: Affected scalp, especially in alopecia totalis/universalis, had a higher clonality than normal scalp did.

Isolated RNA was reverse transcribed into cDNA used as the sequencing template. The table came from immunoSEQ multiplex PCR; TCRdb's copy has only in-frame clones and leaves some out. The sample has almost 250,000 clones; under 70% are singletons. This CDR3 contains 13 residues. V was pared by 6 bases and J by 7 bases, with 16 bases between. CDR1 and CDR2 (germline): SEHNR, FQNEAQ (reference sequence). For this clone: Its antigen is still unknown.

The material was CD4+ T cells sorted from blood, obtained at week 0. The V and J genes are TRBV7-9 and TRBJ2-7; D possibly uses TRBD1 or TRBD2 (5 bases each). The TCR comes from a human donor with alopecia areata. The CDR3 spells CASRPGRQKEQYF. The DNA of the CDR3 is TGTGCCAGCAGACCGGGACGGCAGAAAGAGCAGTACTTC.